This T cell receptor beta chain comes out of a study of Ad26.COV2.S vaccination and SARS-CoV-2 variants. Background on the study: Recipients of Ad26.COV2.S got it intramuscularly, once or twice 56 days apart.

Clones were read by immunoSEQ multiplex PCR, and TCRdb kept only the in-frame ones, dropping some. This table has 300,000 to 350,000 clones, 75% to 90% appearing once. Broader study findings: Marked by substantial breadth, spike-specific CD8+ and CD4+ T cell responses were reportedly seen after vaccination.

The treatment here: 19 received Ad26.COV2.S at low or high dose, single or two shots; about five received placebo; per-sample allocation not given. Sampling took place 63 days after the first vaccine or placebo injection. Recruitment in Boston yielded a donor of adult age, 18-55 years. An Ad26 vector carrying the Wuhan-strain SARS-CoV-2 spike served as the vaccine. The CDR3 sequence is 12 residues long. V was trimmed by 0 bases and J by 6 bases, leaving 6 bases between them. Germline values: CDR1 SGHNT, CDR2 YYREEE (reference sequence). As for this clone: Its antigen remains unknown.

Material: peripheral blood, obtained in a trial of Ad26.COV2.S vaccine versus placebo. This chain links TRBV5-4 with TRBJ1-2; D remains ambiguous. The sequence was obtained from a person between 18 and 65 years old who received the Ad26.COV2.S COVID-19 vaccine or a placebo. The CDR3 DNA is TGTGCCAGCAGCTTGGTTAGGGATGGCTACACCTTC. Translation gives CASSLVRDGYTF.